Below are 19 T cell receptor beta chains sequenced from a single sample in a study of T cell responses to AZD1222 COVID-19 vaccine. Sequenced by immunoSEQ multiplex PCR; TCRdb stores in-frame clones only, minus some. In the table there are about 160,000 clones, about nine tenths of which are singletons. This material consisted of peripheral blood, taken on day 0 of AZD1222 vaccination. These receptors were obtained from an adult in good health.

This clone appeared a single time. This rearrangement joins TRBV7-2 to TRBJ2-7; 9 nucleotides match TRBD1. The CDR3 is made up of 14 amino acids. The junction had 6 bases not matched to a gene; V was cut back by 5 bases and J by 4 bases. Germline V gives CDR1 SGHTA, CDR2 FQGNSA. This chain's CDR3 is CASSPPGQGYEQYF. The CDR3 region has the DNA TGTGCCAGCAGCCCCCCGGGACAGGGATACGAGCAGTACTTC.

The chain joins TRBV6-2 or TRBV6-3 to TRBJ1-1, with a possible D match to TRBD1 (6 bases). There are 16 residues in the CDR3. Per germline, CDR1 MNHEY and CDR2 SVGEGT. Trimming took 2 bases from V and 3 from J, leaving 16 bases between them. The DNA of the CDR3 is TGTGCCAGCAGTTACGCCAGGGGCCGAAGGGACACTGAAGCTTTCTTT. Its protein product is CASSYARGRRDTEAFF.

This sequence joins TRBV19 and TRBJ2-7; 11 positions agree with TRBD2. This CDR3 region has 15 residues. The V gene's germline CDR1 is LNHDA and CDR2 SQIVND (reference sequence). The V segment lost 6 bases and the J segment 0 bases; nucleotides outside the gene matches: 4. The CDR3 here is CASSALAGASYEQYF. CDR3 nucleotides: TGTGCCAGTAGCGCACTAGCGGGGGCCTCCTACGAGCAGTACTTC.

The chain uses TRBV2 and TRBJ1-1; D is ambiguous. CDR1 is SNHLY, CDR2 FYNNEI, per germline. The V end was cut by 10 bases, the J end by 2 bases, with 14 bases between. CDR3 size: 13 residues. CDR3 sequence: CATMDSRNTEAFF. The CDR3 coding sequence is TGTGCCACTATGGACTCCCGAAACACTGAAGCTTTCTTT.

The chain recombines TRBV9 with TRBJ2-7, with a tentative D call TRBD1 (5 bases). The germline V gene has CDR1 SGDLS and CDR2 YYNGEE. The CDR3 has 15 residues. V was clipped by 0 bases and J by 2 bases, with 12 bases between them. The CDR3 sequence: CASSVGYRNPYEQYF. The CDR3 DNA is TGTGCCAGCAGCGTAGGCTACAGGAATCCCTACGAGCAGTACTTC.

This chain connects TRBV28 to TRBJ2-7, with TRBD1 matching over 7 bases. J was trimmed by 5 bases and V by 4 bases; bases with no gene match: 5. The CDR3 length is 13 residues. Germline V gene sequence: CDR1 MDHEN, CDR2 SYDVKM. CDR3 sequence reads: CASSSSTGNEQYF. The CDR3 coding sequence is TGTGCCAGCAGTTCATCGACAGGGAACGAGCAGTACTTC. Drawing the rest from reference TRBV28 and TRBJ2-7, the complete variable domain is DVKVTQSSRYLVKRTGEKVFLECVQDMDHENMFWYRQDPGLGLRLIYFSYDVKMKEKGDIPEGYSVSREKKERFSLILESASTNQTSMYLCASSSSTGNEQYFGPGTRLTVT.

This chain connects TRBV29-1 to TRBJ1-2, with D unresolved. The CDR3 runs to 12 residues. Germline CDR1 SQVTM, CDR2 ANQGSEA. V lost 0 bases and J 4 bases, leaving 6 bases between the germline ends. The DNA of the CDR3 is TGCAGCGTTGAAGAAAGAATCTATGGCTACACCTTC. Its translation is CSVEERIYGYTF. The variable domain in full, completed from reference TRBV29-1 and TRBJ1-2, reads SAVISQKPSRDICQRGTSLTIQCQVDSQVTMMFWYRQQPGQSLTLIATANQGSEATYESGFVIDKFPISRPNLTFSTLTVSNMSPEDSSIYLCSVEERIYGYTFGSGTRLTVV.

This chain uses TRBV6-5 with TRBJ1-1; possibly TRBD1 for D (6 bases). V gave up 2 bases and J gave up 4 bases, with 8 bases separating them. The CDR3 contains 13 residues. Germline CDR1 MNHEY, CDR2 SVGAGI. The DNA for the CDR3 is TGTGCCAGCAGTTACGAAGGGGGCACTGAAGCTTTCTTT. It codes for CASSYEGGTEAFF.

V usage is TRBV19 and J usage is TRBJ1-4, with 8 bases matching TRBD1. CDR3 length equals 16 residues. The junction had 7 bases not matched to a gene; V was cut back by 5 bases and J by 2 bases. Per the germline V gene, CDR1 is LNHDA and CDR2 is SQIVND (reference sequence). The CDR3 DNA is TGTGCCAGTAGTTCGCGACAGGGGCGGACTAATGAAAAACTGTTTTTT. Its protein product is CASSSRQGRTNEKLFF.

Of note for this clone: The junction departs from germline at one end; a sequencing error may be responsible. The chain is built from TRBV4-1 and TRBJ1-2; 7 bases align to TRBD1. The germline gives CDR1 MGHRA, CDR2 YSYEKL. This CDR3 region has 14 residues. CDR3 sequence: CARSQPGQNYGYTF. The CDR3 DNA follows: TGCGCCCGCAGCCAACCGGGACAGAACTATGGCTACACCTTC.

The chain recombines TRBV28 with TRBJ1-2; no firm D call. V lost 3 bases, J lost 2 bases, and 10 bases lay in between. The CDR3 is made up of 14 amino acids. CDR1 is MDHEN, CDR2 SYDVKM, per germline. The CDR3 sequence is CASSFPVLNYGYTF. CDR3 DNA sequence: TGTGCCAGCAGTTTCCCCGTATTAAACTATGGCTACACCTTC.

The gene calls are TRBV5-1 and TRBJ2-5; a weak D match, TRBD1 (7 bases). The germline V gene encodes CDR1 SGHRS and CDR2 YFSETQ. The CDR3 has 17 residues. Trimming left V 3 bases short and J 3 bases short, with 21 bases between. The CDR3 here is CASSSAPGQEGEETQYF. The CDR3 DNA reads TGCGCCAGCAGCTCGGCGCCTGGACAGGAGGGGGAAGAGACCCAGTACTTC. The complete variable domain, with remaining parts taken from reference TRBV5-1 and TRBJ2-5, reads KAGVTQTPRYLIKTRGQQVTLSCSPISGHRSVSWYQQTPGQGLQFLFEYFSETQRNKGNFPGRFSGRQFSNSRSEMNVSTLELGDSALYLCASSSAPGQEGEETQYFGPGTRLLVL.

The chain has TRBV28 and TRBJ1-5; TRBD1 might be the D (6 bases). CDR1 is MDHEN, CDR2 SYDVKM, per germline. Trimming took 5 bases from V and 1 from J, leaving 18 bases between them. This CDR3 contains 17 residues. CDR3 DNA sequence: TGTGCCAGCAGTACCTCCGGAGGGAGGGGGAGCAATCAGCCCCAGCATTTT. This sequence encodes CASSTSGGRGSNQPQHF.

This clone has more than one count but fewer than ten. The chain recombines TRBV5-1 with TRBJ1-5; 9 nucleotides agree with TRBD1. The CDR3 covers 16 residues. V lost 4 bases and J lost 4; bases outside the gene matches: 9. Per germline, CDR1 SGHRS and CDR2 YFSETQ. The CDR3 is CASSPSPDRGNQPQHF. CDR3 in DNA: TGCGCCAGCAGCCCATCTCCTGACAGGGGGAATCAGCCCCAGCATTTT.

The chain employs TRBV7-2 and TRBJ2-1, with 13 nucleotides matching TRBD2. Losses at the gene ends were 4 bases for V and 6 bases for J; bases not matched to a gene: 12. The V gene's germline CDR1 is SGHTA and CDR2 FQGNSA. The CDR3 totals 18 residues. The CDR3 sequence: CASSSVPGLAGTLNEQFF. CDR3 nucleotides: TGTGCCAGCAGCTCCGTCCCGGGACTAGCGGGGACCCTCAATGAGCAGTTCTTC.

J is TRBJ1-2 and V is TRBV20-1; D might be TRBD1 (5 bases). The CDR3 contains 11 residues. Germline CDR1 DFQATT, CDR2 SNEGSKA (reference sequence). Trimming removed 6 bases at V and 4 bases at J, with 9 bases between. In DNA form, the CDR3 reads TGCAGTGCACCCGGGACCTATGGCTACACCTTC. It specifies CSAPGTYGYTF.

The rearrangement links TRBV6-5 to TRBJ1-1; D remains unclear. This CDR3 has 13 amino acids. The germline V gene has CDR1 MNHEY and CDR2 SVGAGI. With 2 bases removed from V and 6 bases from J, the gap between germline ends came to 10 bases. The CDR3 DNA reads as TGTGCCAGCAGTTACGGCCCCAGCGCTGAAGCTTTCTTT. This encodes CASSYGPSAEAFF.

The chain employs TRBV4-2 and TRBJ2-3; 7 bases fit TRBD1. The CDR3 contains 12 residues. Germline V CDR1 and CDR2: LGHNA, YNFKEQ. The J segment lost 11 bases and the V segment lost 4 bases, leaving 6 bases of the junction unmatched. The CDR3 protein is CASSLRQGVQYF. CDR3 in DNA: TGTGCCAGCAGCCTCAGACAGGGAGTGCAGTATTTT.

The rearrangement links TRBV19 to TRBJ2-3; TRBD2 agrees at 10 bases. The CDR3 consists of 14 residues. The V segment lost 10 bases and the J segment 1 base; nucleotides outside the gene matches: 5. Germline V gene data show CDR1 as LNHDA and CDR2 as SQIVND (reference sequence). The CDR3 is CATRTSGRTDTQYF. The CDR3 DNA reads TGTGCCACCAGGACTAGCGGTCGCACAGATACGCAGTATTTT.